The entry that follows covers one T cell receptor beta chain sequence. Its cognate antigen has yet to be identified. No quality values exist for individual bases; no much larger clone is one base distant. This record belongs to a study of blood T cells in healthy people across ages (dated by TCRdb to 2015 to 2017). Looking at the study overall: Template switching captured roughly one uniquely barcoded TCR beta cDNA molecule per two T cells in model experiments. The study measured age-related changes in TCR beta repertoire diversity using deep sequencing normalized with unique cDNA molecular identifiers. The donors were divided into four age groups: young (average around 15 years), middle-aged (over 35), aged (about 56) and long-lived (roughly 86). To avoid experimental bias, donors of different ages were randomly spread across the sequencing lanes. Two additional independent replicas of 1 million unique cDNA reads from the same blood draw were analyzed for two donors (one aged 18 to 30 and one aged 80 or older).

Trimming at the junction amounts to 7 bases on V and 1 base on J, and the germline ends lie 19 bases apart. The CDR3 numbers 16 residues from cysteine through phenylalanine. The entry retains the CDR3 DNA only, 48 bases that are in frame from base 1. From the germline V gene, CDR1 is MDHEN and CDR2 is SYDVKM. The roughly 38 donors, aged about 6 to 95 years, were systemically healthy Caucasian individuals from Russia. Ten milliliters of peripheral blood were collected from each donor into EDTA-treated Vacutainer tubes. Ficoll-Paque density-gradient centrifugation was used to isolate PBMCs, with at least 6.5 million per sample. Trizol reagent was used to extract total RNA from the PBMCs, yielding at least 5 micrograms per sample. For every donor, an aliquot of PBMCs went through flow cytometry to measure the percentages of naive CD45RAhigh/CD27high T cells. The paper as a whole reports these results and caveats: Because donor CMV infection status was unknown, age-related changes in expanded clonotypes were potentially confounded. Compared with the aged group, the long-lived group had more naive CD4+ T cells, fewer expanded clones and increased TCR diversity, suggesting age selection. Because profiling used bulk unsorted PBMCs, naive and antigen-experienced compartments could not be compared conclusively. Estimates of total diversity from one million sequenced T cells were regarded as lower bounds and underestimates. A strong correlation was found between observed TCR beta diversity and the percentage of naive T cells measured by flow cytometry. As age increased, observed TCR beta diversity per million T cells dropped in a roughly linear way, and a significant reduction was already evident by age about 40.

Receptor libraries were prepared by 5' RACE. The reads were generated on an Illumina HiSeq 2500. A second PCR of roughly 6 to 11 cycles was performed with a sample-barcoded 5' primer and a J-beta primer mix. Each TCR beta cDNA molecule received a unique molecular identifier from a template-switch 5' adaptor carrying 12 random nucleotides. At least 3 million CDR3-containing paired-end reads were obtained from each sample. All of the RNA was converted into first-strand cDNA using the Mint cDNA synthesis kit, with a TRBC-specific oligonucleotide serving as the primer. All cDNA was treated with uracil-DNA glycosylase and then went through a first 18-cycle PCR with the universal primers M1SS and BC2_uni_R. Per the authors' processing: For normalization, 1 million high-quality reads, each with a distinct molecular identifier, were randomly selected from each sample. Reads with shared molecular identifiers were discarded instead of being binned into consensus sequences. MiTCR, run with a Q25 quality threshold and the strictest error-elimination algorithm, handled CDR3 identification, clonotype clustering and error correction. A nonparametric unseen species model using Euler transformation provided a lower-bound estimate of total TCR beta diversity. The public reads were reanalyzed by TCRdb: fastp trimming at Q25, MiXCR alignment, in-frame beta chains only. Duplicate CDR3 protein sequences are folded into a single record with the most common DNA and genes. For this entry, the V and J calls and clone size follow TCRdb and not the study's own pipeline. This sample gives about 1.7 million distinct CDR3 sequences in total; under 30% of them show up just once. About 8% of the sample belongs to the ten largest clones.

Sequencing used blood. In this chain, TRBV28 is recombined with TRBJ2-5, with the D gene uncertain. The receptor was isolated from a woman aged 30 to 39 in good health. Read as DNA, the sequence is TGTGCCAGCACCTCATTAGGGTCTTGGTGCCAAGAGACCCAGTACTTC. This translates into CASTSLGSWCQETQYF. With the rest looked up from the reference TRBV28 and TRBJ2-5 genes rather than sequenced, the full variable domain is DVKVTQSSRYLVKRTGEKVFLECVQDMDHENMFWYRQDPGLGLRLIYFSYDVKMKEKGDIPEGYSVSREKKERFSLILESASTNQTSMYLCASTSLGSWCQETQYFGPGTRLLVL.